This T cell receptor beta chain was identified during a study of regulatory T cells in long-lasting Graves disease. The time point denotes: persistent/refractory GD, antithyroid drugs over 5 years with positive TRAb. Researchers made the TCR library from RNA that was extracted from PBMCs. This CDR3 contains 19 residues. Trimming removed 3 bases at V and 0 bases at J, with 18 bases between. CDR1 LNHDA and CDR2 SQIVND come from the germline V gene (reference sequence). According to the study, TCR beta libraries were built with iRepertoire HTBI primers and CDR3-region Arm-PCR. MiXCR was run by TCRdb on the multiplex PCR reads, yielding one entry per CDR3 protein. The repertoire includes 400,000 or so distinct CDR3 sequences, roughly 20% of them detected once, and around 20% sits in the top ten.

The TCR comes from a female donor with Graves disease. V is TRBV19 and J is TRBJ2-6, with D possibly TRBD1 on 6 matching bases. Sequencing used peripheral blood mononuclear cells (PBMCs), obtained when the disease was refractory, from a patient treated with antithyroid drugs. The CDR3: CASSIRPGHASSGANVLTF. CDR3 in DNA: TGTGCCAGTAGTATTAGGCCGGGACACGCAAGCTCTGGGGCCAACGTCCTGACTTTC.